The rows below give T cell receptor beta chains drawn from one sample of a study of beta chain features in type 1 diabetes. This table comes from immunoSEQ multiplex PCR, and its TCRdb copy is limited to in-frame clones, with some not included. The table lists fewer than 450,000 clones, approximately 13% of them singletons. The sample taken for sequencing was naive CD4+ T cells from blood. Receptor source: a woman aged 18-35 years with type 1 diabetes. Both conserved end residues are part of each CDR3. Fields, in order: V gene, D gene, clone size, J gene, CDR3 DNA, CDR3 protein. A D gene is named only where the DNA matches it firmly. Not every row has a clone size; where given, it reads once, few, many or a size class.

V gene: TRBV5-4; D gene: -; clone size: -; J gene: TRBJ2-5; CDR3 DNA: TGTGCCAGTAGGGAATGGGAGTTGGGTGAGACCCAGTACTTC; CDR3 protein: CASREWELGETQYF
V gene: TRBV9; D gene: TRBD2; clone size: -; J gene: TRBJ2-2; CDR3 DNA: TGTGCCAGCACAGCGGGAGTCGTCGCGGGGGAGCTGTTTTTT; CDR3 protein: CASTAGVVAGELFF
V gene: TRBV19; D gene: -; clone size: few; J gene: TRBJ2-4; CDR3 DNA: TGTGCCAGTAGTCGGACGGACAGAAACATTCAGTACTTC; CDR3 protein: CASSRTDRNIQYF
V gene: TRBV4-1; D gene: -; clone size: few; J gene: TRBJ2-1; CDR3 DNA: TGCGCCAGCAGCCTCGACTCCCGCTCCTACAATGAGCAGTTCTTC; CDR3 protein: CASSLDSRSYNEQFF
V gene: TRBV18; D gene: -; clone size: few; J gene: TRBJ2-7; CDR3 DNA: TGTGCCAGCTCACCACCCCGGGAGCCCTACGAGCAGTACTTC; CDR3 protein: CASSPPREPYEQYF
V gene: TRBV29-1; D gene: -; clone size: few; J gene: TRBJ2-1; CDR3 DNA: TGCAGCGCCTGGCCCCTGGCCCTCGCCTACAATGAGCAGTTCTTC; CDR3 protein: CSAWPLALAYNEQFF
V gene: TRBV23-1; D gene: TRBD2; clone size: -; J gene: TRBJ2-1; CDR3 DNA: TGCGCCAGCAGTCAATCGACGCCGGGGACTAGCGGGAAATTAAACAATGAGCAGTTCTTC; CDR3 protein: CASSQSTPGTSGKLNNEQFF
V gene: TRBV27; D gene: TRBD1; clone size: -; J gene: TRBJ2-5; CDR3 DNA: TGTGCCAGCAGTAACAGGGGGCTCGGCCAAGAGACCCAGTACTTC; CDR3 protein: CASSNRGLGQETQYF
V gene: TRBV30; D gene: TRBD1; clone size: -; J gene: TRBJ2-3; CDR3 DNA: TGTGCCTGGAGTGGGGACGAGACAGGGTCAGATACGCAGTATTTT; CDR3 protein: CAWSGDETGSDTQYF
V gene: TRBV18; D gene: -; clone size: few; J gene: TRBJ2-5; CDR3 DNA: TGTGCCAGCTCATGGGCAGCTCGGGAGACCCAGTACTTC; CDR3 protein: CASSWAARETQYF
V gene: TRBV19; D gene: -; clone size: -; J gene: TRBJ1-5; CDR3 DNA: TGTGCCAGTAACTCGGGGAGGGATCAGCCCCAGCATTTT; CDR3 protein: CASNSGRDQPQHF
V gene: TRBV29-1; D gene: -; clone size: few; J gene: TRBJ1-1; CDR3 DNA: TGCAGCGTTGAACGCACAGATGAAGCTTTCTTT; CDR3 protein: CSVERTDEAFF
V gene: TRBV28; D gene: TRBD2; clone size: -; J gene: TRBJ2-1; CDR3 DNA: TGTGCCAGCAGTTTCGCCGGGACTAGCTTGCCGCTCTTC; CDR3 protein: CASSFAGTSLPLF
V gene: TRBV6-1; D gene: TRBD1; clone size: -; J gene: TRBJ2-7; CDR3 DNA: TGTGCCAGCAGACCCGGACAGGGCTACGAGCAGTACTTC; CDR3 protein: CASRPGQGYEQYF
V gene: TRBV18; D gene: -; clone size: -; J gene: TRBJ1-5; CDR3 DNA: TGTGCCAGCTCACCCAGCGATAGCAATCAGCCCCAGCATTTT; CDR3 protein: CASSPSDSNQPQHF
V gene: TRBV5-4; D gene: TRBD1; clone size: few; J gene: TRBJ2-7; CDR3 DNA: TGTGCCAGCAATAAATACACCGGGACAGGGGAGAGCGAGCAGTACTTC; CDR3 protein: CASNKYTGTGESEQYF
V gene: TRBV7-9; D gene: -; clone size: -; J gene: TRBJ2-1; CDR3 DNA: TGTGCCAGCAGCTTATTTCCACAGGTCGAGCAGTTCTTC; CDR3 protein: CASSLFPQVEQFF
V gene: TRBV7-8; D gene: TRBD2; clone size: few; J gene: TRBJ2-1; CDR3 DNA: TGTGCCAGCAGCCACCCTCCGGGACTAGCGGACAATGAGCAGTTCTTC; CDR3 protein: CASSHPPGLADNEQFF
V gene: TRBV10-3; D gene: TRBD2; clone size: -; J gene: TRBJ2-3; CDR3 DNA: TGTGCCATCAGGGGACTAGCGGAAACAGATACGCAGTATTTT; CDR3 protein: CAIRGLAETDTQYF
V gene: TRBV7-3; D gene: TRBD1; clone size: few; J gene: TRBJ2-5; CDR3 DNA: TGTGCCAGCAGCTTAGGACAGGGCTGGGAGACCCAGTACTTC; CDR3 protein: CASSLGQGWETQYF
V gene: TRBV23-1; D gene: -; clone size: few; J gene: TRBJ2-2; CDR3 DNA: TGCGCCAGCAGTCAATCGCGGGAAATGAACACCGGGGAGCTGTTTTTT; CDR3 protein: CASSQSREMNTGELFF
V gene: TRBV28; D gene: -; clone size: -; J gene: TRBJ2-7; CDR3 DNA: TGTGCCAGCAGTTTGTCTCGCTACGAGCAGTACTTC; CDR3 protein: CASSLSRYEQYF
V gene: TRBV5-1; D gene: TRBD1; clone size: few; J gene: TRBJ2-3; CDR3 DNA: TGCGCCAGCACTAGAGACAGGGGCCTCCCGGATACGCAGTATTTT; CDR3 protein: CASTRDRGLPDTQYF
V gene: TRBV7-2; D gene: TRBD2; clone size: -; J gene: TRBJ2-1; CDR3 DNA: TGTGCCAGCAGCCCCACGACTAGCGGGAGCCTCAATGAGCAGTTCTTC; CDR3 protein: CASSPTTSGSLNEQFF
V gene: TRBV30; D gene: -; clone size: -; J gene: TRBJ2-5; CDR3 DNA: TGTGCCTGGAGTGTAGGTGGGAGTGGGGAGACCCAGTACTTC; CDR3 protein: CAWSVGGSGETQYF
V gene: TRBV30; D gene: -; clone size: -; J gene: TRBJ1-1; CDR3 DNA: TGTGCCTGGACGGACTTGTTTTGGGAGGCTGAAGCTTTCTTT; CDR3 protein: CAWTDLFWEAEAFF
V gene: TRBV30; D gene: -; clone size: -; J gene: TRBJ1-4; CDR3 DNA: TGTGCCTGGAGTGTACAGACGCCTGAAAAACTGTTTTTT; CDR3 protein: CAWSVQTPEKLFF
V gene: TRBV11-2; D gene: -; clone size: few; J gene: TRBJ1-2; CDR3 DNA: TGTGCCAGCAGCTTCGGGACACGCTATGGCTACACCTTC; CDR3 protein: CASSFGTRYGYTF
V gene: TRBV19; D gene: TRBD2; clone size: few; J gene: TRBJ2-5; CDR3 DNA: TGTGCCAGTAGTATCGGACTAGCGGTCCAAGAGACCCAGTACTTC; CDR3 protein: CASSIGLAVQETQYF
V gene: TRBV29-1; D gene: -; clone size: many; J gene: TRBJ1-1; CDR3 DNA: TGCAGCGTTGAAGGGGCAAACACTGAAGCTTTCTTT; CDR3 protein: CSVEGANTEAFF
V gene: TRBV28; D gene: TRBD1; clone size: few; J gene: TRBJ2-3; CDR3 DNA: TGTGCCAGCAGTTCAAGAGGACAGGGGTGGACAGATACGCAGTATTTT; CDR3 protein: CASSSRGQGWTDTQYF
V gene: TRBV18; D gene: -; clone size: -; J gene: TRBJ1-1; CDR3 DNA: TGTGCCAGCTCACGTCGGGAGGCTTGGGCTTTCTTT; CDR3 protein: CASSRREAWAFF
V gene: TRBV18; D gene: TRBD1; clone size: few; J gene: TRBJ2-2; CDR3 DNA: TGTGCCAGCTCACCACCGAACAGGGGGGACACCGGGGAGCTGTTTTTT; CDR3 protein: CASSPPNRGDTGELFF
V gene: TRBV4-2; D gene: TRBD2; clone size: -; J gene: TRBJ2-1; CDR3 DNA: TGTGCCAGCAGCCAAGATAGGGGTAGCGGGAGGGGGTCCTACAATGAGCAGTTCTTC; CDR3 protein: CASSQDRGSGRGSYNEQFF
V gene: TRBV12-5; D gene: -; clone size: -; J gene: TRBJ2-1; CDR3 DNA: TGTGCTAGTGGTTTGGGACTGGAGAACCCCGAGCAGTTCTTC; CDR3 protein: CASGLGLENPEQFF